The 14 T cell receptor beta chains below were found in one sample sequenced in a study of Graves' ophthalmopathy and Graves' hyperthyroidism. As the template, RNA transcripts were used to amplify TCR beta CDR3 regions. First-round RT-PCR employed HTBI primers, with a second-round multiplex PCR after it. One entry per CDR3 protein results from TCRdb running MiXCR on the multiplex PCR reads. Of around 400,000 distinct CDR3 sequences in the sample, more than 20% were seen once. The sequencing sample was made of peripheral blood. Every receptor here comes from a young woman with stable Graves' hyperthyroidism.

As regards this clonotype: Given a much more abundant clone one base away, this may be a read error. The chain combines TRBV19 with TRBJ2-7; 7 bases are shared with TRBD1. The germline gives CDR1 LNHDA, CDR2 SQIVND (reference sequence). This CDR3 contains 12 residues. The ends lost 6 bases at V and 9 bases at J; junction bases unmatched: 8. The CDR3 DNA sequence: TGTGCCAGTAGACAGGGGAAAATTGGGCAGTACTTC. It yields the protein CASRQGKIGQYF.

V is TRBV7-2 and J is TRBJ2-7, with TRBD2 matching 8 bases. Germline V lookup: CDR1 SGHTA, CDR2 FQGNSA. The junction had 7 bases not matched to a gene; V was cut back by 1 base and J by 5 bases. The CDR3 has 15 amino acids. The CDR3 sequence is CASSLGPSGSHEQYF. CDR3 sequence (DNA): TGTGCCAGCAGCTTAGGGCCAAGCGGGAGCCACGAGCAGTACTTC.

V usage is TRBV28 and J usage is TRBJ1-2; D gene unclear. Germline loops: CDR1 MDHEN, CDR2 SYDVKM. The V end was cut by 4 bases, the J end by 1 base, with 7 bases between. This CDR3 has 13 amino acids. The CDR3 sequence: CASSSGVNYGYTF. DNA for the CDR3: TGTGCCAGCAGTTCCGGCGTTAACTATGGCTACACCTTC.

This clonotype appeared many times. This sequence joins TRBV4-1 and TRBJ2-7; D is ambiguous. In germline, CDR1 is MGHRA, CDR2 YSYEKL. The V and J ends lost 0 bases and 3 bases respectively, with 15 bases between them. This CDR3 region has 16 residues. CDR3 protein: CASSQDFTFTGYEQYF. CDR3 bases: TGCGCCAGCAGCCAAGACTTCACGTTTACGGGCTACGAGCAGTACTTC.

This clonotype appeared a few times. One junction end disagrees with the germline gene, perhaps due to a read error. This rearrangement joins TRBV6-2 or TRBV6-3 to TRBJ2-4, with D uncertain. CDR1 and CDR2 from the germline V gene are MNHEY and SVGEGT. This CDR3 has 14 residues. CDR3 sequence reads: CASSWVESSNIKYF. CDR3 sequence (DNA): TGTGCCAGCAGTTGGGTGGAGTCGAGCAACATTAAGTACTTC.

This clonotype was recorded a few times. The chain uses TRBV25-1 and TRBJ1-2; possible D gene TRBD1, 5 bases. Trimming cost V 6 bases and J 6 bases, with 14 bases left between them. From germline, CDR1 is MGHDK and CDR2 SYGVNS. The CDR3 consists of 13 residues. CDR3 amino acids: CASSAGGSNGYTF. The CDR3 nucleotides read TGTGCCAGCAGCGCTGGGGGGTCTAATGGCTACACCTTC.

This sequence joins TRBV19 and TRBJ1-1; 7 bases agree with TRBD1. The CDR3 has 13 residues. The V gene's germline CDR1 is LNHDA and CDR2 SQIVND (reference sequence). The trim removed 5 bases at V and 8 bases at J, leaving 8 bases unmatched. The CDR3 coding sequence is TGTGCCAGTAGTTACTTGGGACAGACAGAAGCTTTCTTT. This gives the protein CASSYLGQTEAFF.

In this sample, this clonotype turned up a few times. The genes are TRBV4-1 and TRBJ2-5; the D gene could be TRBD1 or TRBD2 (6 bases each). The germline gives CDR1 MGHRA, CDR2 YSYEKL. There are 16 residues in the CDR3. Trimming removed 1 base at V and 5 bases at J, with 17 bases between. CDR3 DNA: TGCGCCAGCAGCCAAGGAGACAACGGGGGCAGGGAGACCCAGTACTTC. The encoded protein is CASSQGDNGGRETQYF.

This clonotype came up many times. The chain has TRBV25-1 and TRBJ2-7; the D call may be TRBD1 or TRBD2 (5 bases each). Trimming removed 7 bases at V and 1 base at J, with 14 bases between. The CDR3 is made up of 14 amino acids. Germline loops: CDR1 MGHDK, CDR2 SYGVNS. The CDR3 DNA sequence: TGTGCCAGCACCTCCGGGACGGATTCCTACGAGCAGTACTTC. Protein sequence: CASTSGTDSYEQYF.

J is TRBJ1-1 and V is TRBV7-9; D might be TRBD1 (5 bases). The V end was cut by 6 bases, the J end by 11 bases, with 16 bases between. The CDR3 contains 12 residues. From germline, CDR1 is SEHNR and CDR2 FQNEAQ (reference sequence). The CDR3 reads CASRLGGKGAFF. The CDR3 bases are TGTGCCAGCAGACTTGGCGGGAAGGGGGCTTTCTTT.

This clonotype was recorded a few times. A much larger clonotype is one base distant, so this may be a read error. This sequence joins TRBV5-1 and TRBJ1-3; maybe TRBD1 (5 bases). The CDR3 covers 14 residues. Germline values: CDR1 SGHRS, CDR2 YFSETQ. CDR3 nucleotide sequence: TGCGCCAGCTGCGATGGGGGAACGACTGGCACCACATATTTT. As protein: CASCDGGTTGTTYF. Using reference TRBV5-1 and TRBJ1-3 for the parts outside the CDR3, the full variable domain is KAGVTQTPRYLIKTRGQQVTLSCSPISGHRSVSWYQQTPGQGLQFLFEYFSETQRNKGNFPGRFSGRQFSNSRSEMNVSTLELGDSALYLCASCDGGTTGTTYFGEGSWLTVV.

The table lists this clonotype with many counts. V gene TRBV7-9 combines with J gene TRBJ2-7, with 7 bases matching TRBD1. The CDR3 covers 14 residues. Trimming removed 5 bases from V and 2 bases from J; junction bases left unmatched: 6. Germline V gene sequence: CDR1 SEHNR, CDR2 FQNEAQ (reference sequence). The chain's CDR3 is CASSTRDSAYEQYF. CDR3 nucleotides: TGTGCCAGCAGCACCCGGGACAGCGCCTACGAGCAGTACTTC.

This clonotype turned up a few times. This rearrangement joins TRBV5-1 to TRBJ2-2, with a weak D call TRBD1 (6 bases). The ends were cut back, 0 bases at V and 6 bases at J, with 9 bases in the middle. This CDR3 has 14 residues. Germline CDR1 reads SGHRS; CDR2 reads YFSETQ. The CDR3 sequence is CASSLDAGAGELFF. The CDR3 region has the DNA TGCGCCAGCAGCTTGGATGCAGGGGCCGGGGAGCTGTTTTTT.

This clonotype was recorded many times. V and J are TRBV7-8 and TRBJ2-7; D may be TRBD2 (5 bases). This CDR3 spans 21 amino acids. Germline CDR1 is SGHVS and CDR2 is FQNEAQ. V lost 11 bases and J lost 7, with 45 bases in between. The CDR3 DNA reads TGTGCCGGGCGGGCCCCTGAGTGCGGGTGGCGGCGAGCAGATGAAGGGTGTGAGCAGTACTTC. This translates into CAGRAPECGWRRADEGCEQYF.